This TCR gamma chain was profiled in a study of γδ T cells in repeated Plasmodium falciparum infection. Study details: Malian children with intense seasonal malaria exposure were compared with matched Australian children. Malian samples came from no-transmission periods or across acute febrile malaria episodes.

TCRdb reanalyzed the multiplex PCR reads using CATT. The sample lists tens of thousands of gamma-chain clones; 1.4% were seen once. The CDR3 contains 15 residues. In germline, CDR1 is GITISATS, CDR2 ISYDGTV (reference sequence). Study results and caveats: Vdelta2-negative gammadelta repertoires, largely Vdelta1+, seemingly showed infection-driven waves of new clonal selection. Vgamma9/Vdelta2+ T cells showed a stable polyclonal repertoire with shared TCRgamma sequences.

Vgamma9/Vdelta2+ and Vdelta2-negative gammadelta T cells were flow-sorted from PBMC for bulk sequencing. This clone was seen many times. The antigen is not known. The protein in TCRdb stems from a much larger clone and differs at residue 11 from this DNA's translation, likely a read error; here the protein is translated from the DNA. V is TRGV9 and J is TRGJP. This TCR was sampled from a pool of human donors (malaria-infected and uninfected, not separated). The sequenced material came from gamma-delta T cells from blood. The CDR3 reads CALWEQELGKEIKVF. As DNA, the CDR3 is TGTGCCTTGTGGGAGCAAGAGTTGGGCAAAGAAATCAAGGTATTT.